The clone carrying this T cell receptor (beta chain) was counted once. The V end was cut by 4 bases, the J end by 7 bases, with 10 bases between. Germline CDR1 SQVTM, CDR2 ANQGSEA. The CDR3 runs to 12 residues. The RNA, about 0.45 to 1 ug, was put through reverse transcription using random hexamers. TCRdb re-called the immunoSEQ multiplex PCR reads with MiXCR, one entry per CDR3 protein. Among about 210,000 distinct CDR3 sequences, roughly 93% were seen once, and the ten largest hold around 0.15%. These data come from a study of CD8 T cells in Susac syndrome. This chain uses TRBV29-1 with TRBJ1-4; D remains unclear. This receptor was taken from a human donor with Susac syndrome. The sequenced material came from CD4+ T cells from PBMCs. The CDR3 loop reads CSVVVKREKLFF. In DNA form, the CDR3 reads TGCAGCGTTGTGGTAAAACGTGAAAAACTGTTTTTT.